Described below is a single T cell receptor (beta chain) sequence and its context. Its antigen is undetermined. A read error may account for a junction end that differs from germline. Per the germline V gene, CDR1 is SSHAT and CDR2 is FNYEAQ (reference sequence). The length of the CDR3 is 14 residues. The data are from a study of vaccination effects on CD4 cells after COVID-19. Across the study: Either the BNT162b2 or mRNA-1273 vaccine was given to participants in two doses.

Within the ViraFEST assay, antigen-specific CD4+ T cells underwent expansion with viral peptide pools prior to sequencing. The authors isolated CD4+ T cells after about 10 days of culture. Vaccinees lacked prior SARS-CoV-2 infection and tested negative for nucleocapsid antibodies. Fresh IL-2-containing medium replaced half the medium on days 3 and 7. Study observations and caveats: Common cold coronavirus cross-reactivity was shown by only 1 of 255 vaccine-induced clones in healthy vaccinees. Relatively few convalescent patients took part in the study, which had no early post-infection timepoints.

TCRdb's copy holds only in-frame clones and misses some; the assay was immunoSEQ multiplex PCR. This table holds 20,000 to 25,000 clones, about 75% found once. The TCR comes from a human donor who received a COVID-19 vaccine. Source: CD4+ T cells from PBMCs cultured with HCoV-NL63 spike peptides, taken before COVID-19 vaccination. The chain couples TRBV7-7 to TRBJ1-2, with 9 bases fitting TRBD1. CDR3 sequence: CASSDHDRGRGYTF. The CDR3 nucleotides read TGTGCTAGCAGCGATCATGACAGGGGGAGGGGCTACACCTTC. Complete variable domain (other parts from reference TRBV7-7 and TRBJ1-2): GAGVSQSPRYKVTKRGQDVTLRCDPISSHATLYWYQQALGQGPEFLTYFNYEAQPDKSGLPSDRFSAERPEGSISTLTIQRTEQRDSAMYRCASSDHDRGRGYTFGSGTRLTVV.